These T cell receptor beta chains were read from a single sample in a study of shared clonotypes between healthy human individuals. Some clones are missing from TCRdb's copy, which holds only in-frame ones; the method was immunoSEQ multiplex PCR. This table has 2 million to 2.5 million clones, about 95% appearing once. Sequenced: naive CD4+ T cells sorted from blood. The receptor source for this set is a man younger than 35 in good health. Each CDR3 is given with its conserved first and last residue. The D gene is left open where the match is weak. Clone size is stated in some rows and not others, as once, few, many or a class when expanded.

cdr3_length	v_call	j_call	clone_size	d_call	cdr3_aa	cdr3_nt
16	TRBV18	TRBJ2-5	once	-	CASSPGARQGGETQYF	TGTGCCAGCTCACCAGGGGCGAGGCAGGGCGGCGAGACCCAGTACTTC
12	TRBV25-1	TRBJ1-4	-	-	CASSESVEKLFF	TGTGCCAGCAGTGAATCGGTGGAAAAACTGTTTTTT
13	TRBV5-1	TRBJ2-3	-	-	CASSPRPEDTQYF	TGCGCCAGCAGCCCCCGGCCGGAAGATACGCAGTATTTT
13	TRBV2	TRBJ2-5	-	TRBD1	CASNTGGWETQYF	TGTGCCAGCAATACAGGGGGCTGGGAGACCCAGTACTTC
12	TRBV28	TRBJ2-7	-	-	CASNTYSTEQYF	TGTGCCAGCAACACATATTCGACCGAGCAGTACTTC
14	TRBV5-1	TRBJ2-3	-	-	CASSLGQNTDTQYF	TGCGCCAGCAGCTTAGGACAGAACACAGATACGCAGTATTTT
15	TRBV6-5	TRBJ1-1	-	-	CASSYSPKGNTEAFF	TGTGCCAGCAGTTACTCTCCAAAGGGGAACACTGAAGCTTTCTTT
11	TRBV5-1	TRBJ2-7	-	-	CASSSLEKQYF	TGCGCCAGCAGCTCCTTAGAGAAGCAGTACTTC
13	TRBV6-5	TRBJ1-3	-	-	CASIGAGGNTIYF	TGTGCCAGCATTGGGGCTGGAGGAAACACCATATATTTT
14	TRBV10-2	TRBJ2-6	-	-	CASRALTGANVLTF	TGCGCCAGCAGGGCCCTAACCGGGGCCAACGTCCTGACTTTC
12	TRBV27	TRBJ2-2	few	-	CASSFRTGELFF	TGTGCCAGCAGTTTCAGGACCGGGGAGCTGTTTTTT
13	TRBV7-9	TRBJ1-2	-	-	CASSRGPPYGYTF	TGTGCCAGCAGCCGAGGGCCTCCCTATGGCTACACCTTC
17	TRBV2	TRBJ2-1	-	-	CASSASFARPGYNEQFF	TGTGCCAGCAGTGCGTCGTTCGCCAGGCCGGGATACAATGAGCAGTTCTTC
14	TRBV4-3	TRBJ2-7	-	-	CASSQDLPGYEQYF	TGCGCCAGCAGCCAAGACCTTCCCGGGTACGAGCAGTACTTC
15	TRBV10-3	TRBJ2-1	-	-	CAIKVAGHSYNEQFF	TGTGCCATCAAGGTTGCGGGGCACTCCTACAATGAGCAGTTCTTC
14	TRBV5-1	TRBJ1-2	once	-	CASRPDSPNYGYTF	TGCGCCAGCAGGCCGGACAGCCCTAACTATGGCTACACCTTC
19	TRBV21-1	TRBJ2-2	-	-	CASSKVRLAGVVINGELFF	TGTGCCAGCAGCAAAGTTCGACTAGCGGGAGTGGTAATAAACGGGGAGCTGTTTTTT
14	TRBV27	TRBJ1-1	-	-	CASSPTGMNTEAFF	TGTGCCAGCAGTCCGACAGGCATGAACACTGAAGCTTTCTTT
11	TRBV27	TRBJ1-2	-	-	CASSSGNRYTF	TGTGCCAGCAGTTCGGGAAACCGCTACACCTTC
13	TRBV6-5	TRBJ1-1	few	-	CASSYERYTEAFF	TGTGCCAGCAGTTACGAAAGGTACACTGAAGCTTTCTTT
16	TRBV7-9	TRBJ2-5	-	TRBD1	CASSLARQGRVETQYF	TGTGCCAGCAGCCTGGCAAGACAGGGAAGGGTGGAGACCCAGTACTTC
17	TRBV10-3	TRBJ2-1	-	TRBD2	CAISESSGGPLRAEQFF	TGTGCCATCAGTGAATCGAGCGGGGGACCCCTCCGGGCTGAGCAGTTCTTC
12	TRBV5-8	TRBJ1-1	-	-	CASSLFITEAFF	TGTGCCAGCAGCTTGTTTATCACTGAAGCTTTCTTT
15	TRBV5-4	TRBJ2-2	-	-	CASSLQGMITGELFF	TGTGCCAGCAGCTTGCAGGGGATGATAACCGGGGAGCTGTTTTTT
13	TRBV29-1	TRBJ2-7	-	-	CSVAGTLTYEQYF	TGCAGCGTTGCCGGGACCCTAACCTACGAGCAGTACTTC
17	TRBV5-1	TRBJ2-6	-	-	CASSLAVTGTGANVLTF	TGCGCCAGCAGCTTGGCCGTCACAGGGACTGGGGCCAACGTCCTGACTTTC
14	TRBV28	TRBJ1-2	-	TRBD1	CASTRTGGTYGYTF	TGTGCCAGCACCCGGACAGGGGGAACGTATGGCTACACCTTC